These 5 T cell receptor beta chains were sequenced from one sample in a study of regulatory T cells in long-lasting Graves disease. Sequencing libraries for TCR beta were prepared with iRepertoire HTBI primers and Arm-PCR of CDR3 regions. TCRdb re-called the multiplex PCR reads through MiXCR, storing one row per CDR3 protein. The sample has 400,000 to 600,000 distinct CDR3 sequences; around a fifth are singletons. As to time point: persistent/refractory GD, antithyroid drugs over 5 years with positive TRAb. Making the TCR library involved RNA that had been extracted from PBMCs. Sequences were derived from peripheral blood mononuclear cells (PBMCs), sampled when the disease was refractory, from a patient treated with antithyroid drugs. The receptors were sampled from a female donor with Graves disease.

This clonotype was detected only a few times. This chain uses TRBV7-9 with TRBJ1-4; D ambiguous. Looked up from germline, CDR1 is SEHNR and CDR2 is FQNEAQ (reference sequence). Trimming left V 4 bases short and J 6 bases short, with 9 bases between. The CDR3 has 13 amino acids. For the CDR3, the DNA is TGTGCCAGCAGCTGGGAGAAGCATGAAAAACTGTTTTTT. Its protein is CASSWEKHEKLFF.

The sample holds many counts of this clonotype. The rearrangement links TRBV6-2 or TRBV6-3 to TRBJ1-5, with D unclear. Germline-derived CDR1 and CDR2 are MNHEY and SVGEGT. This CDR3 is built from 13 residues. V was shortened by 1 base and J by 3 bases, with 4 bases between the two germline ends. The CDR3 DNA reads as TGTGCCAGCAGTTACTTGCACAATCAGCCCCAGCATTTT. This gives the protein CASSYLHNQPQHF.

For this clonotype: A much larger clone sits a single nucleotide away, making a read error possible. V gene TRBV12-3 or TRBV12-4 combines with J gene TRBJ1-4; 10 bases are shared with TRBD1. The CDR3 contains 13 residues. The CDR3 DNA follows: TGTGCCAGCAGCCTCGGACAGGGGGAAAGACTGTTTTTT. Protein sequence: CASSLGQGERLFF.

At least ten counts were recorded for this clonotype. CDR3 sequence: CASSGGTGSSYNSPLHF. The DNA of the CDR3 is TGTGCCAGCAGTGGGGGGACAGGGAGCTCCTATAATTCACCCCTCCACTTT. The chain carries TRBV2 and TRBJ1-6, with TRBD1 matching 9 bases. The V segment lost 4 bases and the J segment 0 bases; nucleotides outside the gene matches: 4. Germline CDR1 and CDR2: SNHLY and FYNNEI. The CDR3 is made up of 17 amino acids.

This clonotype showed up many times. J is TRBJ2-7 and V is TRBV28; 7 bases align to TRBD2. The V segment lost 6 bases and the J segment 0 bases; nucleotides outside the gene matches: 11. CDR3 length: 16 amino acids. Germline V gene data show CDR1 as MDHEN and CDR2 as SYDVKM. CDR3 DNA: TGTGCCAGCAGCGCGCTTAGCGGGTCTAGCTCCTACGAGCAGTACTTC. Residues: CASSALSGSSSYEQYF.